This note documents a single T cell receptor beta chain sequence. Its antigen remains unknown. Some clones are missing from TCRdb's copy, which holds only in-frame ones; the method was immunoSEQ multiplex PCR. This table has 13,000 to 15,000 clones, about 70% appearing once. These data belong to a study of immune cell composition in non-small cell lung cancer. Study background: Most cases were lung adenocarcinoma or squamous cell carcinoma.

Study outcomes and limitations: Top 10 clone scores and clonality were higher in squamous than adenocarcinoma. TIL tumour reactivity correlated with maximal tumour-associated clone frequency in adenocarcinoma.

This receptor was taken from a human donor with non-small cell lung cancer. Sequencing input: lung tumor tissue.

CDR3 nucleotides: TGCGCCAGCAGCCACGGAGGTTCCGGGACAGTGTATCAGCCCCAGCATTTT. Translated: CASSHGGSGTVYQPQHF. V and J are TRBV4-3 and TRBJ1-5, with TRBD1 matching 7 bases. This CDR3 spans 17 amino acids. Trimming cost V 3 bases and J 5 bases; bases outside gene matches: 13. Germline V gene lookup returns CDR1 LGHNA and CDR2 YSLEER.